The source of this T cell receptor (beta chain) is a study of blood T cell repertoires in COVID-19. Across the study: Acute and convalescent COVID-19 specimens originated in the United States, Italy and Spain. Sources were T cells, B-cell-depleted T cells, or PBMCs; the material itself was cDNA or gDNA.

As handled by the study authors: Estimated nucleated cell counts came from reference gene primer amplification. Profiling relied on immunoSEQ multiplex PCR, and the TCRdb table lists in-frame clones only, not all of them. The D gene and trimming were derived from the DNA, and the V and J assignments and clone size from that table. The sample shows 75,000 to 80,000 clones, approximately 89% of them seen only once. Trimming pared 6 bases from V and 4 bases from J, leaving 9 bases between. Germline V gives CDR1 MNHEY, CDR2 SVGAGI. This CDR3 spans 12 amino acids. The sample comprised peripheral blood. This sequence was found in a human donor in a cohort sampled during active COVID-19. The gene calls are TRBV6-5 and TRBJ1-1; D is unresolved. The CDR3 DNA is TGTGCCAGCAGGGGGAGTTTCACTGAAGCTTTCTTT. Protein product: CASRGSFTEAFF.